The 30 T cell receptor beta chains listed next were all sequenced from one sample in a study of cytomegalovirus exposure and HLA in healthy donors. The PCR employed 60 Vbeta primers together with 13 Jbeta primers. Clones were read by immunoSEQ multiplex PCR, and TCRdb kept only the in-frame ones, dropping some. The table includes 83,000 or so clones, around 75% detected once. Input material: PBMCs. These TCRs come from a woman aged 35 to 49 in good health and CMV-seropositive.

The chain recombines TRBV28 with TRBJ2-5, with 15 bases that match TRBD2. CDR3 length equals 17 residues. The germline V gene has CDR1 MDHEN and CDR2 SYDVKM. J gave up 7 bases and V 3 bases, and 9 bases lay outside the gene matches. This CDR3 is CASSFRTSGRALGTQYF. CDR3 DNA sequence: TGTGCCAGCAGTTTTCGGACTAGCGGGAGGGCCTTGGGGACCCAGTACTTC.

The J gene is TRBJ2-3, the V gene TRBV30; a weak D match, TRBD1 (5 bases). V gave up 1 base and J gave up 2 bases, with 10 bases separating them. Germline-derived CDR1 and CDR2 are GTSNPN and SVGIG (reference sequence). The CDR3 runs to 14 residues. CDR3: CAWSAAGPTDTQYF. CDR3 coding DNA: TGTGCCTGGAGTGCGGCAGGGCCCACAGATACGCAGTATTTT.

The chain couples TRBV2 to TRBJ2-3, with 10 nucleotides matching TRBD2. This CDR3 is 14 amino acids long. The V and J ends lost 8 bases and 8 bases, in that order; junction bases with no gene match: 10. Germline CDR1 and CDR2: SNHLY and FYNNEI. CDR3 sequence reads: CASRGLAVGGTQYF. CDR3 DNA sequence: TGTGCCAGCCGAGGACTAGCGGTAGGAGGTACGCAGTATTTT.

V usage is TRBV6-5 and J usage is TRBJ1-2; TRBD1 agrees at 9 bases. The CDR3 runs to 15 residues. The J segment lost 3 bases and the V segment lost 5 bases, leaving 7 bases of the junction unmatched. Germline CDR1 reads MNHEY; CDR2 reads SVGAGI. CDR3 sequence: CASSPRRTGDYGYTF. Here the CDR3 DNA reads TGTGCCAGCAGTCCAAGAAGGACAGGGGACTATGGCTACACCTTC.

The table lists this clone with a few counts. This chain joins TRBV2 and TRBJ2-1, with D perhaps TRBD1 (6 bases). V lost 1 base and J lost 9, with 13 bases in between. The CDR3 contains 14 residues. Germline V gene sequence: CDR1 SNHLY, CDR2 FYNNEI. DNA for the CDR3: TGTGCCAGCAGTGAAGGTACAGGGAAGGGTGAGCAGTTCTTC. Its protein is CASSEGTGKGEQFF.

The V call is TRBV7-8, the J call TRBJ2-5, with 9 bases that match TRBD2. Germline loops: CDR1 SGHVS, CDR2 FQNEAQ. V lost 1 base and J lost 10; bases outside the gene matches: 10. This CDR3 contains 15 residues. CDR3 DNA: TGTGCCAGCAGCTTAGGTCCTGCGGGAGGGCCGAGCCAGTACTTC. It specifies CASSLGPAGGPSQYF.

V and J are TRBV6-5 and TRBJ2-7; D unresolved. Trimming cost V 6 bases and J 3 bases, with 9 bases left between them. There are 12 residues in the CDR3. Germline CDR1 is MNHEY and CDR2 is SVGAGI. Here the CDR3 DNA reads TGTGCCAGCAGAAAAGACATCTACGAGCAGTACTTC. This sequence encodes CASRKDIYEQYF.

The V and J genes are TRBV30 and TRBJ2-5; weak D call: TRBD2 (6 bases). Germline V gene data show CDR1 as GTSNPN and CDR2 as SVGIG (reference sequence). The CDR3 extends over 15 amino acids. V lost 4 bases and J lost 3, with 18 bases in between. This CDR3 is CAWNVRGSREETQYF. The CDR3 DNA follows: TGTGCCTGGAATGTACGGGGGTCCAGAGAAGAGACCCAGTACTTC.

The J gene is TRBJ1-5, the V gene TRBV6-1; D not certain. Trimming cost V 8 bases and J 4 bases, with 15 bases left between them. The CDR3 is made up of 14 amino acids. CDR1 is MNHNS, CDR2 SASEGT, per germline. This CDR3 reads CASLPARGNQPQHF. As DNA, the CDR3 is TGTGCCAGCCTACCCGCACGGGGAAATCAGCCCCAGCATTTT.

This rearrangement joins TRBV28 to TRBJ1-4; tentatively, D is TRBD1 (5 bases). This CDR3 is 16 amino acids long. Germline V lookup: CDR1 MDHEN, CDR2 SYDVKM. Trimming stripped 6 bases from V and 6 bases from J, with 20 bases between. CDR3 bases: TGTGCCAGCAGACTTAGGCCTGCGGGGCGAGATGAAAAACTGTTTTTT. It encodes CASRLRPAGRDEKLFF.

The V gene is TRBV10-1, the J gene TRBJ2-1, with D possibly TRBD1 on 5 matching bases. This CDR3 is built from 15 residues. Trimming took 3 bases from V and 3 from J, leaving 12 bases between them. Per germline, CDR1 WNHNN and CDR2 SYGVQD (reference sequence). CDR3 loop: CASSDRSGYYNEQFF. CDR3 DNA sequence: TGCGCCAGCAGTGATCGTTCAGGGTACTACAATGAGCAGTTCTTC.

The chain employs TRBV6-1 and TRBJ2-3; possibly TRBD1 for D (6 bases). Germline-derived CDR1 and CDR2 are MNHNS and SASEGT. The CDR3 extends over 14 amino acids. Trimming left V 4 bases short and J 2 bases short, with 10 bases between. CDR3 protein: CASSGRDNTDTQYF. DNA of the CDR3: TGTGCCAGCAGTGGCCGGGACAACACAGATACGCAGTATTTT.

The V and J genes are TRBV10-2 and TRBJ2-3, with 7 bases aligning to TRBD1. CDR1 and CDR2 from the germline V gene are WSHSY and SAAADI. V gave up 5 bases and J gave up 9 bases; unmatched junction bases: 2. The CDR3 runs to 11 residues. The CDR3 sequence: CASSKTGTQYF. The DNA of the CDR3 is TGCGCCAGCAGTAAGACAGGGACGCAGTATTTT.

The rearrangement links TRBV11-1 to TRBJ2-2; D may be TRBD2 (5 bases). The CDR3 sequence is 14 residues long. Per germline, CDR1 SGHAT and CDR2 FQDESV (reference sequence). V dropped 2 bases and J dropped 7 bases, with 11 bases sitting between them. The CDR3 spells CASSLHLASGELFF. CDR3 sequence (DNA): TGTGCCAGCAGCTTACACCTAGCCAGCGGGGAGCTGTTTTTT.

The rearrangement joins TRBV9 to TRBJ2-7, with 8 bases lining up with TRBD2. CDR1 and CDR2 (germline): SGDLS, YYNGEE. Unmatched junction bases numbered 9, after V lost 4 bases and J lost 6 bases. CDR3 length: 14 residues. The CDR3 DNA reads as TGTGCCAGCAGCCCCAGACCAAGCGGGAGCGAGCAGTACTTC. Encoded protein: CASSPRPSGSEQYF.

The J gene is TRBJ2-1, the V gene TRBV10-3; 9 bases are shared with TRBD2. The CDR3 length is 16 residues. Germline lookup yields CDR1 ENHRY and CDR2 SYGVKD. V was pared by 2 bases and J by 7 bases, with 9 bases of the junction left unmatched. In DNA, the CDR3 is TGTGCCATCAGTGAGGGCGGCGGGAGGGCCGGGAATGAGCAGTTCTTC. Translation gives CAISEGGGRAGNEQFF.

This chain links TRBV9 with TRBJ2-4; 10 bases fit TRBD2. From germline, CDR1 is SGDLS and CDR2 YYNGEE. Trimming at V came to 3 bases and at J to 0 bases, leaving 3 bases not matched to a gene. This CDR3 comprises 16 residues. The chain's CDR3 is CASSASGSRAKNIQYF. CDR3 bases: TGTGCCAGCAGCGCTAGCGGGAGCCGAGCCAAAAACATTCAGTACTTC.

The chain employs TRBV19 and TRBJ2-7; D perhaps matches TRBD2 (6 bases). Trimming stripped 2 bases from V and 4 bases from J, with 6 bases between. Germline-derived CDR1 and CDR2 are LNHDA and SQIVND (reference sequence). The CDR3 is made up of 12 amino acids. As DNA, the CDR3 is TGTGCCAGTAGTATACGGGGGTACGAGCAGTACTTC. This encodes CASSIRGYEQYF. Based on the CDR3 plus reference TRBV19 and TRBJ2-7, the full variable domain is DGGITQSPKYLFRKEGQNVTLSCEQNLNHDAMYWYRQDPGQGLRLIYYSQIVNDFQKGDIAEGYSVSREKKESFPLTVTSAQKNPTAFYLCASSIRGYEQYFGPGTRLTVT.

This clone occurred a few times. The gene calls are TRBV28 and TRBJ1-1, with a possible D match to TRBD1 (6 bases). Germline CDR1 and CDR2: MDHEN and SYDVKM. V was clipped by 6 bases and J by 4 bases, with 12 bases between them. The CDR3 sequence is 13 residues long. The DNA of the CDR3 is TGTGCCAGCAGCCAACAGGGTGCCACTGAAGCTTTCTTT. This codes for CASSQQGATEAFF.

The chain couples TRBV5-6 to TRBJ1-2, with a possible D match to TRBD1 (5 bases). Trimming took 0 bases from V and 4 from J, leaving 10 bases between them. The CDR3 consists of 14 residues. Looked up from germline, CDR1 is SGHDT and CDR2 is YYEEEE. The CDR3 DNA reads as TGTGCCAGCAGCTTGGATCTGGGGGGCTATGGCTACACCTTC. The encoded protein is CASSLDLGGYGYTF.

This rearrangement joins TRBV7-2 to TRBJ2-3; the D is unclear. Between the trimmed V and J ends, which lost 4 bases and 0 bases, there was a span of 8 bases. The CDR3 loop spans 14 amino acids. Germline loops: CDR1 SGHTA, CDR2 FQGNSA. CDR3 coding DNA: TGTGCCAGCAGCTCGAGTCTTAGCACAGATACGCAGTATTTT. It yields the protein CASSSSLSTDTQYF.

CDR3: CASSQERSGIGYEQYF. The CDR3 nucleotides are TGCGCCAGCAGCCAAGAGCGGAGCGGGATCGGGTACGAGCAGTACTTC. The V gene is TRBV4-3, the J gene TRBJ2-7; 7 bases agree with TRBD2. CDR3 length: 16 residues. Trimming removed 0 bases from V and 4 bases from J; junction bases left unmatched: 9. CDR1 is LGHNA, CDR2 YSLEER, per germline.

The V call is TRBV7-3, the J call TRBJ1-6, with 9 bases lining up with TRBD1. With 1 base clipped from V and 7 bases from J, the junction kept 2 bases outside the gene matches. Germline V gene sequence: CDR1 SGHTA, CDR2 FQGTGA. The CDR3 has 15 amino acids. The CDR3 DNA follows: TGTGCCAGCAGCTTAATAGGGACAGGGAATTCACCCCTCCACTTT. This translates into CASSLIGTGNSPLHF.

V is TRBV7-9 and J is TRBJ2-1; D is possibly TRBD2 (6 bases). The germline V and J ends were trimmed by 2 bases and 5 bases, with 16 bases remaining between them. Germline V gives CDR1 SEHNR, CDR2 FQNEAQ (reference sequence). The length of the CDR3 is 16 residues. CDR3 sequence (DNA): TGTGCCAGCAGCTTACCGCGGGGAGGTACAGACAATGAGCAGTTCTTC. Translating gives CASSLPRGGTDNEQFF.

The chain combines TRBV6-5 with TRBJ2-7; 9 bases agree with TRBD2. CDR3 length equals 15 residues. V gave up 6 bases and J gave up 4 bases; unmatched junction bases: 10. Looked up from germline, CDR1 is MNHEY and CDR2 is SVGAGI. For the CDR3, the DNA is TGTGCCAGCAGCCTAGCGGGAAGGGACATTTACGAGCAGTACTTC. Translated: CASSLAGRDIYEQYF.

The chain links TRBV5-8 to TRBJ1-2; D call uncertain. Germline CDR1 SGHTS, CDR2 YDEGEE. The CDR3 runs 14 residues. Trimming took 0 bases from V and 8 from J, leaving 14 bases between them. The CDR3 spells CASSLGRRAWGYTF. The CDR3 DNA sequence: TGTGCCAGCAGCTTGGGTAGGAGAGCTTGGGGCTACACCTTC.

The chain joins TRBV4-3 to TRBJ2-3; 8 bases match TRBD2. CDR1 is LGHNA, CDR2 YSLEER, per germline. The CDR3 has 18 amino acids. V lost 0 bases to trimming and J lost 2 bases; unmatched junction nucleotides: 10. The CDR3, as DNA: TGCGCCAGCAGCCAAGATTACGAGCGGGAGTTAGCCACAGATACGCAGTATTTT. Amino acid sequence: CASSQDYERELATDTQYF.

This clone came up a few times. The genes are TRBV19 and TRBJ1-5; D not resolved. The CDR3 is 13 amino acids. The V gene's germline CDR1 is LNHDA and CDR2 SQIVND (reference sequence). The V end lost 1 base, the J end lost 7 bases, and 8 bases lay between the germline ends. CDR3 nucleotides: TGTGCCAGTAGTATAGTCGGAGGCCAGCCCCAGCATTTT. Its protein is CASSIVGGQPQHF. Complete variable domain (other parts from reference TRBV19 and TRBJ1-5): DGGITQSPKYLFRKEGQNVTLSCEQNLNHDAMYWYRQDPGQGLRLIYYSQIVNDFQKGDIAEGYSVSREKKESFPLTVTSAQKNPTAFYLCASSIVGGQPQHFGDGTRLSIL.

This chain uses TRBV6-5 with TRBJ1-2, with D perhaps matching TRBD1 (5 bases). CDR1 and CDR2 (germline): MNHEY, SVGAGI. The ends were cut back, 6 bases at V and 6 bases at J, with 11 bases in the middle. The CDR3 totals 12 residues. Here the CDR3 DNA reads TGTGCCAGCAGCAGGACAAGAGATGGCTACACCTTC. It yields the protein CASSRTRDGYTF.

The V and J genes are TRBV5-1 and TRBJ1-1, with TRBD1 as a possible D gene (5 bases). CDR1 and CDR2 (germline): SGHRS, YFSETQ. V shed 4 bases and J shed 4 bases, with 20 bases lying between them. CDR3 length: 16 residues. CDR3 in DNA: TGCGCCAGCAGCCACGGGACCGCCGTGGGGGGCACTGAAGCTTTCTTT. Its protein product is CASSHGTAVGGTEAFF.